This T cell receptor beta chain was captured in a study of T cell clusters in autoimmune cytopenias. Study-wide results and limits: Compared with active autoimmune hepatitis patients, healthy donors showed approximately 3.3-fold more exclusive TRB clusters. Clustering suggested that physiological T cell clusters were missing in primary autoimmune cytopenia patients.

One tube held mixed TRB-A and TRB-B primer pools for touch-down PCR. TCRdb derives one entry per CDR3 protein from the multiplex PCR reads, leaving out DNA. The clone table shows some 2,500 distinct CDR3 sequences, with the ten largest holding roughly 63%. About this clonotype: Antigen specificity is unknown.

Germline V gives CDR1 SGHRS, CDR2 YFSETQ. This CDR3 comprises 13 residues. TRB amplification used approximately 270 ng of peripheral blood genomic DNA. The clonotype was recovered from a human donor with an autoimmune cytopenia or autoimmune hepatitis (not recorded which). Input material: peripheral blood. The rearrangement uses TRBV5-1 and TRBJ2-3; the TCRdb call, TRBD1, lacks DNA for checking. The CDR3 protein is CASSTGSTDTQYF.